The T cell receptor (beta chain) under discussion was sequenced for a study of early stage breast cancer tumors. At the level of the study: ER+/PR+/HER2- status applied to about 80% of the 16 invasive breast tumors.

CDR3 length: 12 amino acids. Per the germline V gene, CDR1 is SNHLY and CDR2 is FYNNEI. V dropped 6 bases and J dropped 6; count of bases not matched to a gene: 5. General observations from the study: Tumors had roughly 2.6-fold higher T cell density than normal breast.

Repertoires were generated with immunoSEQ multiplex PCR, while TCRdb's copy carries only in-frame clones and drops some. The sample has around 40,000 clones; 74% are singletons. About this clone itself: Its antigen is not known.

This clonotype was obtained from a person in their sixties or seventies with breast cancer. The rearrangement uses TRBV2 and TRBJ2-7; 7 nucleotides match TRBD2. Sequencing was carried out using blood. CDR3 bases: TGTGCCAGCAGGGGGGAGGGGTCCGAGCAGTACTTC. Translated: CASRGEGSEQYF.